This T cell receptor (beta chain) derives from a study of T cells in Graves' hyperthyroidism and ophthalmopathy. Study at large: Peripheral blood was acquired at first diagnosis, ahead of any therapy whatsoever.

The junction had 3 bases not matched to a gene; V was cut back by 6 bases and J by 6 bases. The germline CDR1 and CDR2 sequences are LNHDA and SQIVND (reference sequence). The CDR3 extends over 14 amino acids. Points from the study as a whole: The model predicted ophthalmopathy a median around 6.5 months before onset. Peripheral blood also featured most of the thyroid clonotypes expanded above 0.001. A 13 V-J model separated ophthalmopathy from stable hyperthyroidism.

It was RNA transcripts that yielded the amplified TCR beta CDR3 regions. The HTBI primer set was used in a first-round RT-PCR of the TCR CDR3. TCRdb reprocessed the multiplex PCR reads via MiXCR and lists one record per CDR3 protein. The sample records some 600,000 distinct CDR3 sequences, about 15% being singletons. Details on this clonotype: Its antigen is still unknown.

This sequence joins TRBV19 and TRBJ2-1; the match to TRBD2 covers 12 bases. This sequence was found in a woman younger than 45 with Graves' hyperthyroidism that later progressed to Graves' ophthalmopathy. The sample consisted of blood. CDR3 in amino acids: CASSRLAGANEQFF. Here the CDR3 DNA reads TGTGCCAGTAGCCGACTAGCGGGAGCCAATGAGCAGTTCTTC.